The next 28 T cell receptor beta chains were all read from a single sample in a study of CD8+ T cells in alopecia areata. RNA was isolated and reverse transcribed to cDNA, the sequencing template. TCRdb's table, derived via immunoSEQ multiplex PCR, lists solely in-frame clones and lacks some. This table has around 180,000 clones, roughly 60% appearing once. Treatment: oral pan-JAK inhibitor, 5-10 mg twice daily. The sample in question was CD4+ T cells sorted from blood, obtained at approximately week 49, from a patient treated with tofacitinib. Receptors originate from a human donor with alopecia areata.

The CDR3, as DNA: TGTGCCAGCAGCCGGTTCGGCTCTGGAAACACCATATATTTT. It specifies CASSRFGSGNTIYF. The chain links TRBV14 to TRBJ1-3, with D uncertain. The CDR3 is 14 residues long. V shed 4 bases and J shed 0 bases, with 7 bases lying between them. The germline V gene encodes CDR1 SGHDN and CDR2 FVKESK.

CDR3 amino acids: CASSVDFQDSTGDTQYF. CDR3 nucleotides: TGTGCCAGCAGCGTAGATTTTCAGGACTCAACAGGGGATACGCAGTATTTT. The chain carries TRBV9 and TRBJ2-3; a weak D match, TRBD1 (6 bases). The V end was cut by 0 bases, the J end by 6 bases, with 20 bases between. Germline V gene sequence: CDR1 SGDLS, CDR2 YYNGEE. The CDR3 sequence is 17 residues long.

This clone showed up just a few times. This chain connects TRBV14 to TRBJ2-3, with 9 bases lining up with TRBD1. This CDR3 has 15 amino acids. From germline, CDR1 is SGHDN and CDR2 FVKESK. V lost 0 bases to trimming and J lost 4 bases; unmatched junction nucleotides: 2. The CDR3 spells CASSQERQGADTQYF. The CDR3 DNA sequence: TGTGCCAGCAGCCAAGAGAGACAGGGGGCAGATACGCAGTATTTT.

The chain employs TRBV6-5 and TRBJ1-1, with 9 bases fitting TRBD1. Germline trimming cut 2 bases from V and 6 bases from J; bases unmatched to any gene: 7. In germline, CDR1 is MNHEY, CDR2 SVGAGI. This CDR3 contains 15 residues. As DNA, the CDR3 is TGTGCCAGCAGTTACGAGACAGGGGGAAGAGCTGAAGCTTTCTTT. It translates to CASSYETGGRAEAFF.

The chain employs TRBV4-3 and TRBJ2-6, with 13 bases lining up with TRBD2. Germline values: CDR1 LGHNA, CDR2 YSLEER. The CDR3 extends over 20 amino acids. V dropped 1 base and J dropped 3; count of bases not matched to a gene: 9. CDR3 DNA sequence: TGCGCCAGCAGCCAAGTTCCCCTACTAGCGGGGGGGCGTGGGGCCAACGTCCTGACTTTC. It translates to CASSQVPLLAGGRGANVLTF.

The chain carries TRBV29-1 and TRBJ1-1; D might be TRBD1 (5 bases). Trimming shortened V by 6 bases and J by 3 bases, and 8 bases separated the two germline ends. Germline V lookup: CDR1 SQVTM, CDR2 ANQGSEA. The CDR3 runs to 11 residues. The CDR3 nucleotides read TGCAGCGTACCAGGGTACACTGAAGCTTTCTTT. It codes for CSVPGYTEAFF.

The chain combines TRBV15 with TRBJ2-7; D may correspond to TRBD1 or TRBD2 (5 bases each). This CDR3 is built from 15 residues. The V end was cut by 0 bases, the J end by 5 bases, with 14 bases between. Germline V gene sequence: CDR1 LNHNV, CDR2 YYDKDF (reference sequence). The CDR3 loop reads CATSREGTFGHEQYF. The CDR3 DNA reads as TGTGCCACCAGCAGAGAAGGGACCTTCGGCCACGAGCAGTACTTC. Supplemented by reference TRBV15 and TRBJ2-7, the full variable domain reads DAMVIQNPRYQVTQFGKPVTLSCSQTLNHNVMYWYQQKSSQAPKLLFHYYDKDFNNEADTPDNFQSRRPNTSFCFLDIRSPGLGDTAMYLCATSREGTFGHEQYFGPGTRLTVT.

V usage is TRBV15 and J usage is TRBJ2-6; no definite D call. This CDR3 has 15 amino acids. CDR1 LNHNV and CDR2 YYDKDF come from the germline V gene (reference sequence). The V end was cut by 1 base, the J end by 0 bases, with 4 bases between. The CDR3 is CATSRAHSGANVLTF. CDR3 DNA sequence: TGTGCCACCAGCAGAGCTCACTCTGGGGCCAACGTCCTGACTTTC. Using reference TRBV15 and TRBJ2-6 for the parts outside the CDR3, the full variable domain is DAMVIQNPRYQVTQFGKPVTLSCSQTLNHNVMYWYQQKSSQAPKLLFHYYDKDFNNEADTPDNFQSRRPNTSFCFLDIRSPGLGDTAMYLCATSRAHSGANVLTFGAGSRLTVL.

The genes are TRBV27 and TRBJ2-1; TRBD2 aligns across 13 bases. The CDR3 loop spans 19 amino acids. Germline loops: CDR1 MNHEY, CDR2 SMNVEV (reference sequence). The J segment lost 7 bases and the V segment lost 5 bases, leaving 17 bases of the junction unmatched. Here the CDR3 DNA reads TGTGCCAGCAGTGTAACCGGGACTAGCGGGGTGGGGGTAGGTAATGAGCAGTTCTTC. Its translation: CASSVTGTSGVGVGNEQFF.

This clone was detected only a few times. The gene calls are TRBV29-1 and TRBJ2-2, with a tentative D call TRBD1 (5 bases). Germline-derived CDR1 and CDR2 are SQVTM and ANQGSEA. V lost 7 bases to trimming and J lost 3 bases, with 15 bases between them. The length of the CDR3 is 14 residues. The CDR3 here is CSAKPGLDTGELFF. The CDR3, as DNA: TGCAGCGCTAAACCAGGGTTAGACACCGGGGAGCTGTTTTTT.

The J gene is TRBJ2-7, the V gene TRBV11-3; weak D call: TRBD1 (5 bases). V gave up 1 base and J gave up 4 bases, with 11 bases separating them. This CDR3 has 14 residues. Looked up from germline, CDR1 is SGHNT and CDR2 is YENEEA. Here the CDR3 DNA reads TGTGCCAGCAGCTTAGGGACAAGTTCTTACGAGCAGTACTTC. Amino acid sequence: CASSLGTSSYEQYF.

CDR3 coding DNA: TGTGCCAGCAGTGCCGGACAGGTTGGCACAGATACGCAGTATTTT. Protein product: CASSAGQVGTDTQYF. The chain has TRBV6-5 and TRBJ2-3, with TRBD1 matching over 7 bases. The CDR3 has 15 amino acids. Trimming took 5 bases from V and 1 from J; bases not matched to a gene: 6. Germline CDR1 and CDR2: MNHEY and SVGAGI.

The CDR3 here is CSVEGNPGTEAFF. The CDR3 bases are TGCAGCGTTGAAGGAAATCCTGGCACTGAAGCTTTCTTT. The J gene is TRBJ1-1, the V gene TRBV29-1; D gene ambiguous. V dropped 1 base and J dropped 4 bases, with 10 bases sitting between them. CDR1 and CDR2 (germline): SQVTM, ANQGSEA. This CDR3 spans 13 amino acids. Based on the CDR3 plus reference TRBV29-1 and TRBJ1-1, the full variable domain is SAVISQKPSRDICQRGTSLTIQCQVDSQVTMMFWYRQQPGQSLTLIATANQGSEATYESGFVIDKFPISRPNLTFSTLTVSNMSPEDSSIYLCSVEGNPGTEAFFGQGTRLTVV.

This sequence joins TRBV9 and TRBJ2-7; no firm D call. Germline CDR1 reads SGDLS; CDR2 reads YYNGEE. The CDR3 extends over 13 amino acids. Trimming cost V 4 bases and J 2 bases, with 10 bases left between them. The CDR3 protein is CASSKEGTYEQYF. Here the CDR3 DNA reads TGTGCCAGCAGCAAAGAAGGGACCTACGAGCAGTACTTC.

In its sample, this clone was seen a few times. This chain links TRBV29-1 with TRBJ2-1, with D possibly matching TRBD1 (7 bases). The germline V gene has CDR1 SQVTM and CDR2 ANQGSEA. The length of the CDR3 is 15 residues. Trimming took 1 base from V and 6 from J, leaving 16 bases between them. CDR3 in DNA: TGCAGCGTTGAAGGTATGACAGGGAGGCTCAATGAGCAGTTCTTC. Protein: CSVEGMTGRLNEQFF.

Turning to this clone: The sample has other DNA sequences that encode this CDR3 too. The J gene is TRBJ2-7, the V gene TRBV10-3; perhaps TRBD1 as D (6 bases). Deletions cut 8 bases from V and 1 base from J, with 12 bases between. This CDR3 is built from 13 residues. Germline lookup yields CDR1 ENHRY and CDR2 SYGVKD. CDR3 protein: CAIGTQGSYEQYF. CDR3 nucleotides: TGTGCCATCGGCACACAGGGATCCTACGAGCAGTACTTC.

The rearrangement joins TRBV20-1 to TRBJ1-1; no definite D call. Per the germline V gene, CDR1 is DFQATT and CDR2 is SNEGSKA (reference sequence). The germline V and J ends were trimmed by 6 bases and 5 bases, with 10 bases remaining between them. This CDR3 is built from 11 residues. The CDR3: CSAQWDTEAFF. DNA for the CDR3: TGCAGTGCCCAATGGGATACTGAAGCTTTCTTT.

The V and J genes are TRBV29-1 and TRBJ1-2; TRBD1 aligns across 8 bases. Germline V gene sequence: CDR1 SQVTM, CDR2 ANQGSEA. There are 13 residues in the CDR3. Trimming at V came to 7 bases and at J to 3 bases, leaving 7 bases not matched to a gene. The DNA for the CDR3 is TGCAGCGCCCCGACAGGGGAGGACTATGGCTACACCTTC. It yields the protein CSAPTGEDYGYTF. The entire variable domain, with the rest obtained from reference TRBV29-1 and TRBJ1-2, is as follows: SAVISQKPSRDICQRGTSLTIQCQVDSQVTMMFWYRQQPGQSLTLIATANQGSEATYESGFVIDKFPISRPNLTFSTLTVSNMSPEDSSIYLCSAPTGEDYGYTFGSGTRLTVV.

This rearrangement joins TRBV6-1 to TRBJ1-5, with TRBD1 as a possible D gene (6 bases). Trimming removed 3 bases from V and 2 bases from J, with 14 bases in between. This CDR3 is built from 16 residues. The germline CDR1 and CDR2 sequences are MNHNS and SASEGT. CDR3 sequence: CASSDNVAGGNQPQHF. DNA of the CDR3: TGTGCCAGCAGTGACAACGTGGCAGGGGGCAATCAGCCCCAGCATTTT.

This chain connects TRBV29-1 to TRBJ1-1; 7 nucleotides agree with TRBD1. CDR1 is SQVTM, CDR2 ANQGSEA, per germline. V lost 6 bases to trimming and J lost 3 bases; unmatched junction nucleotides: 4. The CDR3 spans 12 residues. The CDR3 DNA sequence: TGCAGCGTGCAGGGGGTTTACACTGAAGCTTTCTTT. This encodes CSVQGVYTEAFF.

The table lists this clone with a few counts. The V gene is TRBV20-1, the J gene TRBJ1-1; D gene uncertain. The germline V and J ends were trimmed by 4 bases and 8 bases, with 8 bases remaining between them. Germline CDR1 DFQATT, CDR2 SNEGSKA (reference sequence). The CDR3 sequence is 10 residues long. The CDR3 DNA is TGCAGTGCTATGGCCGAAGAAGCTTTCTTT. It yields the protein CSAMAEEAFF.

The chain carries TRBV7-9 and TRBJ2-7; 9 nucleotides line up with TRBD2. The germline V gene has CDR1 SEHNR and CDR2 FQNEAQ (reference sequence). The CDR3 runs 17 residues. Trimming removed 1 base from V and 0 bases from J; junction bases left unmatched: 7. The CDR3 coding sequence is TGTGCCAGCAGCTTAGGGGCCCTAGCGGGGAGCTCCTACGAGCAGTACTTC. Its translation: CASSLGALAGSSYEQYF. Full variable domain (missing parts from reference TRBV7-9 and TRBJ2-7): DTGVSQNPRHKITKRGQNVTFRCDPISEHNRLYWYRQTLGQGPEFLTYFQNEAQLEKSRLLSDRFSAERPKGSFSTLEIQRTEQGDSAMYLCASSLGALAGSSYEQYFGPGTRLTVT.

The J gene is TRBJ1-1, the V gene TRBV18; tentative D call: TRBD1 (5 bases). V was clipped by 5 bases and J by 1 base, with 14 bases between them. Germline CDR1 KGHSH, CDR2 LQKENI. This CDR3 comprises 15 residues. CDR3 coding DNA: TGTGCCAGCTCATCGGGACTCAACAGGAACACTGAAGCTTTCTTT. Its translation is CASSSGLNRNTEAFF.

This clone occurred a few times. V usage is TRBV30 and J usage is TRBJ1-4; D gene uncertain. With 1 base removed from V and 7 bases from J, the gap between germline ends came to 10 bases. The CDR3 totals 13 residues. Per the germline V gene, CDR1 is GTSNPN and CDR2 is SVGIG (reference sequence). The CDR3 sequence is CAWSGRRSEKLFF. CDR3 bases: TGTGCCTGGAGTGGCAGGAGGAGTGAAAAACTGTTTTTT.

This sequence joins TRBV30 and TRBJ2-1; no clear D gene. Germline V gives CDR1 GTSNPN, CDR2 SVGIG (reference sequence). The CDR3 spans 11 residues. The germline V and J ends were trimmed by 1 base and 8 bases, with 6 bases remaining between them. CDR3 amino acids: CAWSAQDEQFF. The CDR3 DNA reads TGTGCCTGGAGTGCTCAAGATGAGCAGTTCTTC.

The V call is TRBV6-6, the J call TRBJ2-5; D not resolved. V dropped 5 bases and J dropped 3 bases, with 4 bases sitting between them. The CDR3 is made up of 11 amino acids. Germline CDR1 reads MNHNY; CDR2 reads SVGAGI (reference sequence). The CDR3 is CASSLEETQYF. DNA for the CDR3: TGTGCCAGCAGTCTAGAAGAGACCCAGTACTTC.

Worth noting for this clone: At one boundary the junction diverges from the germline segment, which might be a read error. This chain connects TRBV29-1 to TRBJ2-5; D is unclear. CDR1 and CDR2 from the germline V gene are SQVTM and ANQGSEA. The CDR3 spans 13 residues. The CDR3 nucleotides are TGCAGCGCATCGGCCTCGTACCAGGAGACCCAGTACTTC. Protein sequence: CSASASYQETQYF.

The chain combines TRBV7-8 with TRBJ1-6; TRBD1 aligns across 7 bases. This CDR3 comprises 16 residues. V lost 1 base, J lost 7 bases, and 7 bases stayed unmatched. Germline V gives CDR1 SGHVS, CDR2 FQNEAQ. The CDR3 nucleotides read TGTGCCAGCAGCTTAGGGGACAGACAACTGAATTCACCCCTCCACTTT. Translated: CASSLGDRQLNSPLHF.